This T cell receptor (beta chain) appears in the sequencing data of a study of T cells in Graves' hyperthyroidism and ophthalmopathy. Germline trimming cut 0 bases from V and 4 bases from J; bases unmatched to any gene: 4. CDR1 and CDR2 from the germline V gene are SGHTA and FQGNSA. This CDR3 is built from 16 residues. Authors of the study amplified TCR beta CDR3 regions from RNA transcripts. With the HTBI primer set, the TCR CDR3 went through a first round of RT-PCR. TCRdb fed the multiplex PCR reads into MiXCR, producing one record per CDR3 protein. Here the sample spans more than 500,000 distinct CDR3 sequences, 15% to 20% being singletons. This clonotype occurred a few times.

The rearrangement links TRBV7-2 to TRBJ1-3; TRBD1 matches 9 bases. The source of this sequence is a young woman with Graves' ophthalmopathy. Material for sequencing was blood. CDR3 protein: CASSLAGTGPGNTIYF. In DNA, the CDR3 is TGTGCCAGCAGCTTAGCGGGGACAGGGCCCGGAAACACCATATATTTT.